The present TCR beta chain was sequenced within a study of cytomegalovirus exposure and HLA in healthy donors. Findings and limits, study-wide: The authors later found TCR association rates varying by HLA locus, with DRB1 most and HLA-C fewest. Most CMV-associated TCR beta chains appeared HLA-restricted in a later analysis.

Primers: 60 Vbeta forward and 13 Jbeta reverse. Sequencing was performed with immunoSEQ multiplex PCR; in TCRdb, only in-frame clones are kept and a portion is missing. The top ten clones hold roughly 2% of a sample with hundreds of thousands of clones, approximately 70% of them seen once. A remark on this clone: Its antigen is not identified.

The germline V gene encodes CDR1 LGHNA and CDR2 YSLEER. This CDR3 region has 15 residues. V gave up 0 bases and J gave up 1 base, with 6 bases separating them. Healthy individuals who donated bone marrow served as the donors. The chain joins TRBV4-3 to TRBJ2-2; D might be TRBD1 (6 bases). This sequence was found in a woman in her 30s in good health and CMV-seronegative. Sequencing was performed on PBMCs. This CDR3 reads CASSQEQGNTGELFF. Written as DNA, the CDR3 is TGCGCCAGCAGCCAAGAACAGGGGAACACCGGGGAGCTGTTTTTT.